The next 20 T cell receptor beta chains were all read from a single sample in a study of OX40 agonist ivuxolimab in advanced cancers. Sequenced by immunoSEQ multiplex PCR; TCRdb stores in-frame clones only, minus some. The sample includes some 50,000 clones, 75% to 90% of them seen just once. The specimen was CD4+ or CD8+ T cells sorted from blood, collected in a trial of the OX40 agonist ivuxolimab. The receptors were gathered from an adult with an advanced solid tumor such as melanoma, head and neck, liver or kidney cancer.

This chain uses TRBV2 with TRBJ2-7; possible D gene TRBD2, 6 bases. V dropped 9 bases and J dropped 3 bases, with 15 bases sitting between them. This CDR3 region has 13 residues. CDR1 is SNHLY, CDR2 FYNNEI, per germline. CDR3 coding DNA: TGTGCCAGTCGGGGGACGTTCTACTACGAGCAGTACTTC. It encodes CASRGTFYYEQYF. The whole variable domain, remainder taken from reference TRBV2 and TRBJ2-7, is EPEVTQTPSHQVTQMGQEVILRCVPISNHLYFYWYRQILGQKVEFLVSFYNNEISEKSEIFDDQFSVERPDGSNFTLKIRSTKLEDSAMYFCASRGTFYYEQYFGPGTRLTVT.

This chain uses TRBV9 with TRBJ2-2; 7 bases line up with TRBD1. There are 18 residues in the CDR3. The ends lost 4 bases at V and 0 bases at J; junction bases unmatched: 12. Per the germline V gene, CDR1 is SGDLS and CDR2 is YYNGEE. CDR3 amino acids: CASSPGDSRFANTGELFF. In DNA form, the CDR3 reads TGTGCCAGCAGCCCTGGGGACAGCCGGTTCGCGAACACCGGGGAGCTGTTTTTT.

The J gene is TRBJ2-5, the V gene TRBV5-1; D gene unclear. This CDR3 has 15 amino acids. Trimming left V 0 bases short and J 5 bases short, with 14 bases between. Germline lookup yields CDR1 SGHRS and CDR2 YFSETQ. The chain's CDR3 is CASSLVGDSWETQYF. In DNA form, the CDR3 reads TGCGCCAGCAGCTTGGTAGGTGATTCTTGGGAGACCCAGTACTTC.

The gene calls are TRBV2 and TRBJ2-7, with D maybe TRBD1 (5 bases). The germline V gene encodes CDR1 SNHLY and CDR2 FYNNEI. The V and J ends lost 5 bases and 3 bases respectively, with 14 bases between them. This CDR3 is built from 14 residues. Here the CDR3 reads CASSFQPRGYEQYF. The CDR3 DNA is TGTGCCAGCAGTTTTCAACCTAGGGGCTACGAGCAGTACTTC.

J is TRBJ2-7 and V is TRBV19, with TRBD1 matching 9 bases. The CDR3 has 14 residues. Germline V gene lookup returns CDR1 LNHDA and CDR2 SQIVND (reference sequence). V gave up 4 bases and J gave up 5 bases; unmatched junction bases: 6. CDR3 nucleotide sequence: TGTGCCAGTAGTACCGGACAGGGGAACAACGAGCAGTACTTC. Encoded protein: CASSTGQGNNEQYF.

CDR3 in amino acids: CASSPQELQAYNEQFF. CDR3 sequence (DNA): TGTGCCAGCAGCCCTCAGGAACTCCAGGCCTACAATGAGCAGTTCTTC. The chain has TRBV7-6 and TRBJ2-1; D ambiguous. Germline loops: CDR1 SGHVS, CDR2 FNYEAQ. V lost 5 bases and J 2 bases, leaving 16 bases between the germline ends. This CDR3 is built from 16 residues.

The gene calls are TRBV5-5 and TRBJ1-6; D is unclear. V shed 4 bases and J shed 16 bases, with 15 bases lying between them. Germline V lookup: CDR1 SGHKS, CDR2 YYEKEE (reference sequence). The CDR3 has 12 amino acids. The CDR3 nucleotides read TGTGCCAGCAGCCGCTCGGGGTGGGTTCTCCACTTT. Residues: CASSRSGWVLHF.

CDR3 sequence: CASSVDRNTEAFF. The CDR3 DNA sequence: TGTGCCAGCAGTGTGGACAGGAACACTGAAGCTTTCTTT. The gene calls are TRBV6-1 and TRBJ1-1; D may be TRBD1 (6 bases). This CDR3 comprises 13 residues. From germline, CDR1 is MNHNS and CDR2 SASEGT. Trimming left V 4 bases short and J 1 base short, with 7 bases between.

The chain carries TRBV7-2 and TRBJ2-3; TRBD2 agrees at 10 bases. Germline assignment: CDR1 SGHTA and CDR2 FQGNSA. The CDR3 is 19 residues long. Losses at the gene ends were 3 bases for V and 1 base for J; bases not matched to a gene: 13. The CDR3 region is CASSLDPNGAGGGTDTQYF. The CDR3 DNA is TGTGCCAGCAGCTTGGACCCGAACGGAGCGGGGGGGGGCACAGATACGCAGTATTTT.

The chain is built from TRBV18 and TRBJ2-1; 9 bases line up with TRBD1. J was trimmed by 0 bases and V by 0 bases; bases with no gene match: 0. This CDR3 has 16 amino acids. Per germline, CDR1 KGHSH and CDR2 LQKENI. CDR3 amino acids: CASSPPGQGSYNEQFF. The CDR3 DNA sequence: TGTGCCAGCTCACCACCGGGACAGGGCTCCTACAATGAGCAGTTCTTC. The entire variable domain, with the rest obtained from reference TRBV18 and TRBJ2-1, is as follows: NAGVMQNPRHLVRRRGQEARLRCSPMKGHSHVYWYRQLPEEGLKFMVYLQKENIIDESGMPKERFSAEFPKEGPSILRIQQVVRGDSAAYFCASSPPGQGSYNEQFFGPGTRLTVL.

The count of this clone is one. The rearrangement joins TRBV2 to TRBJ1-4; TRBD1 matches at 9 bases. The CDR3 contains 14 residues. V shed 6 bases and J 8 bases; nucleotides not matched to a gene: 7. Germline CDR1 reads SNHLY; CDR2 reads FYNNEI. The CDR3 loop is CASRGTGYQEKLFF. As DNA, the CDR3 is TGTGCCAGCAGGGGGACAGGGTATCAGGAAAAACTGTTTTTT.

CDR3 DNA sequence: TGTGCCAGCTCACCACCTCAAGAGACCCAGTACTTC. It specifies CASSPPQETQYF. The V call is TRBV18, the J call TRBJ2-5, with D unclear. The CDR3 loop spans 12 amino acids. Trimming stripped 0 bases from V and 2 bases from J, with 1 base between. CDR1 and CDR2 from the germline V gene are KGHSH and LQKENI.

In its sample, this clone was seen once. The V call is TRBV10-3, the J call TRBJ1-1, with D maybe TRBD1 (6 bases). Germline V CDR1 and CDR2: ENHRY, SYGVKD. Trimming pared 2 bases from V and 1 base from J, leaving 8 bases between. This CDR3 is built from 14 residues. CDR3 sequence reads: CAISEPGANTEAFF. Written as DNA, the CDR3 is TGTGCCATCAGTGAGCCAGGGGCGAACACTGAAGCTTTCTTT.

V is TRBV7-2 and J is TRBJ1-1; tentative D call: TRBD1 (5 bases). Germline assignment: CDR1 SGHTA and CDR2 FQGNSA. The ends were cut back, 1 base at V and 3 bases at J, with 15 bases in the middle. The CDR3 covers 16 residues. CDR3 DNA sequence: TGTGCCAGCAGCTTAGGGGTCAGGGCGGGGGACACTGAAGCTTTCTTT. It yields the protein CASSLGVRAGDTEAFF.

The V gene is TRBV13, the J gene TRBJ1-2, with 11 positions matching TRBD1. Trimming removed 5 bases from V and 7 bases from J; junction bases left unmatched: 9. Germline-derived CDR1 and CDR2 are PRHDT and FYEKMQ (reference sequence). The CDR3 contains 15 residues. The CDR3 loop reads CASSRTGGGLVGYTF. The CDR3 DNA sequence: TGTGCCAGCAGCCGGACAGGGGGCGGGTTGGTTGGCTACACCTTC.

The chain is built from TRBV10-3 and TRBJ1-3; no clear D. This CDR3 is 14 amino acids long. Trimming shortened V by 3 bases and J by 4 bases, and 10 bases separated the two germline ends. Germline V gives CDR1 ENHRY, CDR2 SYGVKD. CDR3 DNA: TGTGCCATCAGTGACCCCACCCTGGGAAACACCATATATTTT. Protein product: CAISDPTLGNTIYF.

The rearrangement joins TRBV10-3 to TRBJ2-1, with D possibly TRBD1 on 6 matching bases. The CDR3 is made up of 11 amino acids. V lost 6 bases to trimming and J lost 9 bases, with 9 bases between them. CDR1 and CDR2 from the germline V gene are ENHRY and SYGVKD. CDR3 DNA: TGTGCCATCAGCAGGGGATCTGAGCAGTTCTTC. Its translation is CAISRGSEQFF.

This sequence joins TRBV15 and TRBJ1-1; perhaps TRBD1 as D (6 bases). Germline V CDR1 and CDR2: LNHNV, YYDKDF (reference sequence). The ends were cut back, 0 bases at V and 4 bases at J, with 21 bases in the middle. CDR3 size: 18 residues. CDR3 in DNA: TGTGCCACCAGCAGAGACCCACTTGGGCCCGGAGGGGGCACTGAAGCTTTCTTT. Translated, it gives CATSRDPLGPGGGTEAFF.

This sequence joins TRBV6-6 and TRBJ2-5, with a tentative D call TRBD1 (5 bases). This CDR3 is 16 amino acids long. V was clipped by 2 bases and J by 0 bases, with 13 bases between them. The germline CDR1 and CDR2 sequences are MNHNY and SVGAGI (reference sequence). The CDR3 protein is CASSYRTPRYQETQYF. CDR3 nucleotide sequence: TGTGCCAGCAGTTACAGGACACCTCGGTACCAAGAGACCCAGTACTTC.

The chain has TRBV5-1 and TRBJ1-1, with 12 bases lining up with TRBD1. This CDR3 is built from 16 residues. CDR1 is SGHRS, CDR2 YFSETQ, per germline. V lost 4 bases, J lost 1 base, and 5 bases stayed unmatched. CDR3 in amino acids: CASSTGQGAGNTEAFF. In DNA, the CDR3 is TGCGCCAGCAGCACGGGACAGGGGGCGGGGAACACTGAAGCTTTCTTT.